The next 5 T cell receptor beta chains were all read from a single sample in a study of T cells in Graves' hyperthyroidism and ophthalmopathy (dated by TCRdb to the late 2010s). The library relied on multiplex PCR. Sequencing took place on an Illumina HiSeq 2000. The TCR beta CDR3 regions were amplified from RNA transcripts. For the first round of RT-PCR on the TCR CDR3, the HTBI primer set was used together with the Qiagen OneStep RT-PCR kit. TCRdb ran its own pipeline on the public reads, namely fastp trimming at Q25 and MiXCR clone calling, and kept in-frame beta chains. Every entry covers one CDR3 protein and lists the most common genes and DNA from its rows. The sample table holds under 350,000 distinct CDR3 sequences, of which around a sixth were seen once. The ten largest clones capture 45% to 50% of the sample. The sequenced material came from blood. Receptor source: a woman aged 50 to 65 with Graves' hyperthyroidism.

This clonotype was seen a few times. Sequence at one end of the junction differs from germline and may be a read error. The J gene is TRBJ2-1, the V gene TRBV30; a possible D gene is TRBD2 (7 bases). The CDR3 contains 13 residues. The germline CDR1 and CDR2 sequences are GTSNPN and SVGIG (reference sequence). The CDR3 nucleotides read TGTGCCTGGAGCGTAGGGGGGGTCAATGAGCAGCTCTTC. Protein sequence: CAWSVGGVNEQLF.

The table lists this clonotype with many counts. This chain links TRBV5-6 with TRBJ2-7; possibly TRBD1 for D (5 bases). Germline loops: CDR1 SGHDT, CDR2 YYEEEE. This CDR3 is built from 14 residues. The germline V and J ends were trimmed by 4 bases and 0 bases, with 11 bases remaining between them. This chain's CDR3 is CASSPQGSSYEQYV. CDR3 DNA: TGTGCCAGCAGCCCGCAGGGTTCCTCCTACGAGCAGTACGTC.

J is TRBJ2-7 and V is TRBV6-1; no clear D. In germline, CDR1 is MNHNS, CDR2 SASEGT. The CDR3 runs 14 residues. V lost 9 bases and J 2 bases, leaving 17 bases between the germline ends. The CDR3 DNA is TGTGCCAGTAGCCACCCCGGGCAGGCCTACGAGCAGTACTTC. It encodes CASSHPGQAYEQYF.

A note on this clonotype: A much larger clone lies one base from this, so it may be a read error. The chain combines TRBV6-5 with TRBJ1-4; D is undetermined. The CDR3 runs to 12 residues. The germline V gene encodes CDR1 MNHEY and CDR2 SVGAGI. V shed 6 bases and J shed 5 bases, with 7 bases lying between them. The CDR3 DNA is TGTGCCAGCAGATACCCGAATGAAAAACTGTTTTTT. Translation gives CASRYPNEKLFF.

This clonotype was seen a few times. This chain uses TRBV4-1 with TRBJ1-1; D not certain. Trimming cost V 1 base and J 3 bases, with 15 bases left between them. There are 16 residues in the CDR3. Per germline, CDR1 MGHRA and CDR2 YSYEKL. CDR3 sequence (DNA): TGCGCCAGCAGCCAAGCATTCGCCTTTCGGTACACTGAAGCTTTCTTT. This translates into CASSQAFAFRYTEAFF.